Listed below are T cell receptor beta chains from one sample, sequenced in a study of blood T cell repertoires in COVID-19. Sequencing was performed with immunoSEQ multiplex PCR; in TCRdb, only in-frame clones are kept and a portion is missing. The table has 200,000 or so clones, approximately 92% seen once. The sample taken for sequencing was PBMCs or T cells enriched from blood (not recorded which). The receptors shown here come from a woman aged 18-29 years in a cohort exposed to, infected with or recovered from COVID-19 (not recorded which). CDR3s include the opening cysteine and the closing phenylalanine or tryptophan. Only some rows state a clone size, as once, few, many or a class for expanded clones.

J: TRBJ2-5
size: -
V: TRBV29-1
CDR3: CSVGPESQTQYF

J: TRBJ2-7
size: -
V: TRBV28
CDR3: CASHTSRGRAGGNYEQYF

J: TRBJ2-7
size: -
V: TRBV18
CDR3: CASCPTRDSSYEQYF

J: TRBJ2-7
size: once
V: TRBV7-6
CDR3: CASSLGQGENYEQYF

J: TRBJ2-2
size: -
V: TRBV7-7
CDR3: CASTPGGGSGELFF

J: TRBJ2-3
size: few
V: TRBV9
CDR3: CASSGGGAGTDTQYF

J: TRBJ1-6
size: -
V: TRBV7-2
CDR3: CASSSPRGSSYNSPLHF

J: TRBJ2-7
size: -
V: TRBV6-5
CDR3: CASRETGGYEQYF

J: TRBJ1-1
size: -
V: TRBV21-1
CDR3: CASSKDWDRRITEAFF

J: TRBJ2-1
size: -
V: TRBV12-3/TRBV12-4
CDR3: CASSPGYNEQFF

J: TRBJ2-2
size: -
V: TRBV18
CDR3: CASSPGLAGTGELFF

J: TRBJ1-2
size: -
V: TRBV19
CDR3: CASRDGAGGNYGYTF

J: TRBJ2-7
size: medium-sized
V: TRBV13
CDR3: CASSRGLLSPLEQYF

J: TRBJ1-2
size: -
V: TRBV28
CDR3: CASSYEGEYGYTF

J: TRBJ2-4
size: -
V: TRBV5-1
CDR3: CASSFSGGIQYF

J: TRBJ2-1
size: -
V: TRBV19
CDR3: CASSIGTSDEQFF

J: TRBJ2-5
size: few
V: TRBV5-1
CDR3: CASSSQGAEGETQYF

J: TRBJ2-5
size: -
V: TRBV28
CDR3: CASSPRGGTQETQYF

J: TRBJ1-1
size: -
V: TRBV18
CDR3: CASSLSTGGNTEAFF

J: TRBJ1-6
size: -
V: TRBV12-2
CDR3: CASRNPTGHNSPLHF

J: TRBJ2-3
size: -
V: TRBV7-6
CDR3: CASSLWAGGVSDTQYF

J: TRBJ2-1
size: -
V: TRBV10-3
CDR3: CAISERGGEYNEQFF

J: TRBJ1-1
size: -
V: TRBV9
CDR3: CASSVGGTGSEAFF

J: TRBJ1-3
size: -
V: TRBV5-1
CDR3: CASSPSRQGDTIYF

J: TRBJ2-5
size: -
V: TRBV6-4
CDR3: CASIPPSPMQVETQYF

J: TRBJ2-2
size: few
V: TRBV19
CDR3: CASTGQDTGELFF

J: TRBJ2-1
size: -
V: TRBV6-1
CDR3: CASSEDSYYNEQFF

J: TRBJ1-5
size: -
V: TRBV7-2
CDR3: CASSLVGQGTNQPQHF

J: TRBJ1-1
size: -
V: TRBV30
CDR3: CAWKGQGDTEAFF

J: TRBJ2-5
size: -
V: TRBV29-1
CDR3: CSVALAVPQETQYF

J: TRBJ1-2
size: few
V: TRBV19
CDR3: CASQFRGTGYGYTF

J: TRBJ2-3
size: -
V: TRBV18
CDR3: CASSGLATTDTQYF

J: TRBJ1-2
size: -
V: TRBV19
CDR3: CASSIIPGGRETF

J: TRBJ1-1
size: few
V: TRBV18
CDR3: CASSLTPGQGNTEAFF

J: TRBJ1-1
size: -
V: TRBV13
CDR3: CASSPREWRSEAFF

J: TRBJ2-7
size: -
V: TRBV19
CDR3: CASSPISGQSYEQYF

J: TRBJ2-7
size: once
V: TRBV3-1/TRBV3-2
CDR3: CASSRNTGDEQYF

J: TRBJ2-7
size: -
V: TRBV13
CDR3: CASRLFSTGDSYEQYF

J: TRBJ1-1
size: once
V: TRBV12-3/TRBV12-4
CDR3: CASRADRNTEAFF

J: TRBJ2-5
size: -
V: TRBV7-9
CDR3: CASSSSGVETQYF

J: TRBJ2-3
size: -
V: TRBV10-1
CDR3: CASSDSLEFERDTQYF

J: TRBJ1-1
size: -
V: TRBV5-1
CDR3: CASSLDLGQGAFF

J: TRBJ2-3
size: -
V: TRBV29-1
CDR3: CSACRADTQYF

J: TRBJ2-7
size: medium-sized
V: TRBV15
CDR3: CATSRGAGGPYEQYF

J: TRBJ2-5
size: -
V: TRBV10-2
CDR3: CASSESPVSYQETQYF

J: TRBJ1-1
size: once
V: TRBV7-9
CDR3: CASSLEGTGWGVNTEAFF

J: TRBJ2-5
size: -
V: TRBV20-1
CDR3: CSASITSGRETQYF

J: TRBJ1-5
size: few
V: TRBV2
CDR3: CASRKQADSNQPQHF

J: TRBJ2-3
size: -
V: TRBV11-3
CDR3: CASSLGRGAQYF

J: TRBJ1-1
size: -
V: TRBV10-3
CDR3: CAAGQGVSEAFF

J: TRBJ1-2
size: -
V: TRBV28
CDR3: CASTDRQGYGYTF

J: TRBJ2-5
size: -
V: TRBV18
CDR3: CASSPSGIGAQGETQYF

J: TRBJ1-4
size: -
V: TRBV9
CDR3: CASSGTSGTNEKLFF

J: TRBJ2-2
size: -
V: TRBV3-1/TRBV3-2
CDR3: CASSQARTSSGELFF

J: TRBJ1-2
size: -
V: TRBV9
CDR3: CASSENGGIGYTF

J: TRBJ1-2
size: -
V: TRBV9
CDR3: CASSVGYTGNGYTF

J: TRBJ1-2
size: -
V: TRBV2
CDR3: CASRADGGNGYTF

J: TRBJ2-7
size: -
V: TRBV5-1
CDR3: CAADRGHYEQYF

J: TRBJ1-5
size: -
V: TRBV19
CDR3: CASRNQDTSNQPQHF